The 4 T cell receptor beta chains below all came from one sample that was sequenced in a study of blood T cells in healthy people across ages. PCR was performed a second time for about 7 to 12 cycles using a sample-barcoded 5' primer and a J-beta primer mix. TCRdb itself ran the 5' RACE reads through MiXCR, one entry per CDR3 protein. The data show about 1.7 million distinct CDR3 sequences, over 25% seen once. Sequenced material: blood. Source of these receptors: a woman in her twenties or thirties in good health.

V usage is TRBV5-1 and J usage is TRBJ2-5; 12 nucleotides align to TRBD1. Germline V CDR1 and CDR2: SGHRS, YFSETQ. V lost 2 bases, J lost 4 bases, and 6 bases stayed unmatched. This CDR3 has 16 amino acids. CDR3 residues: CASSFDPGQGAETQYF. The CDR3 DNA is TGCGCCAGCAGCTTCGACCCGGGACAGGGGGCAGAGACCCAGTACTTC.

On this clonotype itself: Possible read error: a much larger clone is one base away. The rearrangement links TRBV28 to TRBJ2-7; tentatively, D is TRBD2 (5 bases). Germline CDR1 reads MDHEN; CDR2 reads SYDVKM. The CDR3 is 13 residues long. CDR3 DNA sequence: TGTGCCAGCACGGGGAGAGTCTCCTACGAGCGGTACTTC. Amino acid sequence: CASTGRVSYERYF.

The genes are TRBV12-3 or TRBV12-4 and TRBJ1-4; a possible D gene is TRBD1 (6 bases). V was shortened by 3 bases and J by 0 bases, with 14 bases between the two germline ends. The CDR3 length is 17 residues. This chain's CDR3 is CASSFQGPTSTNEKLFF. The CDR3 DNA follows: TGTGCCAGCAGTTTCCAGGGGCCGACCTCAACTAATGAAAAACTGTTTTTT.

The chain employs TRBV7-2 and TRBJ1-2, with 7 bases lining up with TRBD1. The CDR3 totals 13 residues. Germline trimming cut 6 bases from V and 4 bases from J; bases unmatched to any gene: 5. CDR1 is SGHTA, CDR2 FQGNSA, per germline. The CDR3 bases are TGTGCCAGCAGTACCGGACAGGTCTATGGCTACACCTTC. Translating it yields CASSTGQVYGYTF. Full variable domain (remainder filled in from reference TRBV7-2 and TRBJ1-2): GAGVSQSPSNKVTEKGKDVELRCDPISGHTALYWYRQSLGQGLEFLIYFQGNSAPDKSGLPSDRFSAERTGGSVSTLTIQRTQQEDSAVYLCASSTGQVYGYTFGSGTRLTVV.